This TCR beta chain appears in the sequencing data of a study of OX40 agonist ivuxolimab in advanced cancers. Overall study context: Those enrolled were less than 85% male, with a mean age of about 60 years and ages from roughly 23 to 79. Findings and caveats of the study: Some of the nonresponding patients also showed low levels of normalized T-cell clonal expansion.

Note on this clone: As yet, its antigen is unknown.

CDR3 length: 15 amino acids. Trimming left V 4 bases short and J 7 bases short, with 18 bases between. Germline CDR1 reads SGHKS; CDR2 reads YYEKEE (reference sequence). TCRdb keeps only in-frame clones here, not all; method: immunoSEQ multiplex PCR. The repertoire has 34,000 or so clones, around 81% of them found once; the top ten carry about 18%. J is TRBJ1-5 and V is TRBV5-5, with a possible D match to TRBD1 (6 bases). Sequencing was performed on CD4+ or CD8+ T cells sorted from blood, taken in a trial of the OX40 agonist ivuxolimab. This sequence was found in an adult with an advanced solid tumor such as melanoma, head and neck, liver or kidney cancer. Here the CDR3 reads CASSPEQGFGQPQHF. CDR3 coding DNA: TGTGCCAGCAGCCCAGAACAGGGATTTGGGCAGCCCCAGCATTTT.